A single sample gave rise to the 8 T cell receptor beta chains below, sequenced in a study of CD8 T cells in ankylosing spondylitis. TCRdb used MiXCR to reprocess the 5' RACE reads, holding one entry per CDR3 protein. The data contain 250,000 or so distinct CDR3 sequences, about 11% of them singletons. The specimen sequenced was blood, either unsorted or a sorted T cell fraction (not recorded which). Every receptor here comes from a male donor with ankylosing spondylitis or in good health (not recorded which).

This clonotype was seen repeatedly, ten times or more. V usage is TRBV5-1 and J usage is TRBJ2-1; 7 bases are a match to TRBD2. Unmatched junction bases numbered 6, after V lost 0 bases and J lost 0 bases. Germline CDR1 reads SGHRS; CDR2 reads YFSETQ. The CDR3 totals 17 residues. The CDR3 reads CASSLVGSGPSYNEQFF. The CDR3 DNA reads as TGCGCCAGCAGCTTGGTCGGTAGCGGGCCCTCCTACAATGAGCAGTTCTTC.

Remarks on this clonotype: A much more abundant neighbour one base away suggests this may be a read error. The rearrangement links TRBV5-5 to TRBJ2-7, with a tentative D call TRBD1 (6 bases). The CDR3 totals 14 residues. The germline V gene encodes CDR1 SGHKS and CDR2 YYEKEE (reference sequence). The CDR3 DNA is TGTGTCAGCAGCTTGGGGGCGGAAGAGTACGAGCAGTACTTC. Its translation is CVSSLGAEEYEQYF.

This clonotype was counted between two and nine times. A read error is possible here, since a much larger clone lies one base away. This chain connects TRBV13 to TRBJ2-7; D unresolved. V lost 5 bases and J lost 2, with 4 bases in between. This CDR3 comprises 11 residues. CDR1 is PRHDT, CDR2 FYEKMQ, per germline (reference sequence). CDR3 amino acids: CASSRTYEQYF. The CDR3 nucleotides read TGTGCCAGCAGCCGGACCTACGAGCAGTACTTC.

This clonotype was observed at least ten times. The chain has TRBV12-3 or TRBV12-4 and TRBJ1-2; 8 nucleotides align to TRBD1. This CDR3 has 14 residues. V was clipped by 0 bases and J by 6 bases; unmatched bases: 3. The CDR3 sequence is CASSLASGGDGYTF. CDR3 nucleotide sequence: TGTGCCAGCAGTTTAGCGTCAGGGGGCGATGGCTACACCTTC.

The chain joins TRBV7-2 to TRBJ1-2, with a tentative D call TRBD1 (5 bases). The germline V gene has CDR1 SGHTA and CDR2 FQGNSA. This CDR3 contains 15 residues. The V end was cut by 5 bases, the J end by 3 bases, with 16 bases between. The CDR3 protein is CASSLLFRGDYGYTF. In nucleotides, the CDR3 is TGTGCCAGCAGCCTCCTATTTAGGGGTGACTATGGCTACACCTTC.

This clonotype has at least ten counts. This chain joins TRBV9 and TRBJ2-3, with 11 nucleotides matching TRBD2. This CDR3 is built from 16 residues. Germline loops: CDR1 SGDLS, CDR2 YYNGEE. V lost 0 bases, J lost 5 bases, and 5 bases stayed unmatched. CDR3 DNA sequence: TGTGCCAGCAGCGTAGAAATAGCGGGGGGGCAAGATACGCAGTATTTT. Protein sequence: CASSVEIAGGQDTQYF.

This chain links TRBV30 with TRBJ2-7; 9 bases align to TRBD1. The germline V gene has CDR1 GTSNPN and CDR2 SVGIG (reference sequence). The CDR3 contains 14 residues. V shed 0 bases, J shed 3 bases, and the junction held 3 bases outside the gene matches. CDR3 region: CAWSVMDRGYEQYF. CDR3 bases: TGTGCCTGGAGTGTAATGGACAGGGGCTACGAGCAGTACTTC.

This clonotype appeared many times. The CDR3 reads CASSGGLKANQPQHF. Here the CDR3 DNA reads TGCGCCAGCAGCGGAGGTCTAAAGGCTAATCAGCCCCAGCATTTT. This chain uses TRBV4-1 with TRBJ1-5; the D is unclear. V was trimmed by 5 bases and J by 4 bases, leaving 15 bases between them. This CDR3 spans 15 amino acids. Germline V CDR1 and CDR2: MGHRA, YSYEKL.